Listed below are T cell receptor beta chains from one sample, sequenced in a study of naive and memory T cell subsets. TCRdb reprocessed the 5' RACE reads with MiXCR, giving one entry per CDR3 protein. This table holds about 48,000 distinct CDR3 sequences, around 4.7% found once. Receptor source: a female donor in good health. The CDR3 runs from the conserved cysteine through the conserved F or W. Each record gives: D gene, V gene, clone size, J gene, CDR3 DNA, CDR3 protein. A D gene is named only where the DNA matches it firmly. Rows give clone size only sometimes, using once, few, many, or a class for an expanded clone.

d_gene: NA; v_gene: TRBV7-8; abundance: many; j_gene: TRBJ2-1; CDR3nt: TGTGCCAGCAGCTTTCAACAGGGTTGGAATGAGCAGTTCTTC; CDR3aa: CASSFQQGWNEQFF
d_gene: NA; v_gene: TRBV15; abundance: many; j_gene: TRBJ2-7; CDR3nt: TGTGCCACCAGCATCACCAGTATAGGGCAGGCGTACGAGCAGTACTTC; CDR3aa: CATSITSIGQAYEQYF
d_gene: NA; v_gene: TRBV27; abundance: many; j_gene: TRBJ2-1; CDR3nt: TGTGCCAGCACCATTAGCGGAGAGGGCCACAATGAGCAGTTCTTC; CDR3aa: CASTISGEGHNEQFF
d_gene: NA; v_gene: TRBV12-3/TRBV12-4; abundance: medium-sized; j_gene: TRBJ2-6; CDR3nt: TGTGCCAGCAGTCCAAGGCGGGACACGGATAGGTTGCCCAACGTCCTGACTTTC; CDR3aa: CASSPRRDTDRLPNVLTF
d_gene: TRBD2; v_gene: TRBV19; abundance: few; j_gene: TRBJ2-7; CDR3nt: TGTGCCAGTAGACCCGGGACTAGCGGCCCCTACGAGCAGTACTTC; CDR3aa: CASRPGTSGPYEQYF
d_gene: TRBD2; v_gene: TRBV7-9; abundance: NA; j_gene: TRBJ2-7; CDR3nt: TGTGCCAGCAGCCTCGGACTAGCGGGAGTTCGTGAGCAGTACTTC; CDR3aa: CASSLGLAGVREQYF
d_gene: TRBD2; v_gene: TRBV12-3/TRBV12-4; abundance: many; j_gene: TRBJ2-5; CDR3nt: TGTGCCAGCAGTTTAGATAGCGGGAGAGGAGCGGAGACCCAGTACTTC; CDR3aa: CASSLDSGRGAETQYF
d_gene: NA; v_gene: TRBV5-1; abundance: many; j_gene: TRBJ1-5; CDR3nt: TGCGCCAGCAGCCGATCAAGCGGGGCAAATCAGCCCCAGCATTTT; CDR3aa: CASSRSSGANQPQHF
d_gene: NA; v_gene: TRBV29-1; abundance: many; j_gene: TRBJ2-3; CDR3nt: TGCAGCGATCGGACCTCCACAGATACGCAGTATTTT; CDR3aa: CSDRTSTDTQYF
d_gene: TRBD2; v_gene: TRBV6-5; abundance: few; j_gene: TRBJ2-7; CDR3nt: TGTGCCAGCAGTAAAGGGACTAGCGGGAGTGTTGTCGAGCAGTACTTC; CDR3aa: CASSKGTSGSVVEQYF
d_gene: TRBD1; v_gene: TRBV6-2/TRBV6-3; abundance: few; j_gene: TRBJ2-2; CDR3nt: TGTGCCAGCAGCCACCGGGACAGGGTTAGCGGGGAGCTGTTTTTT; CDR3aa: CASSHRDRVSGELFF
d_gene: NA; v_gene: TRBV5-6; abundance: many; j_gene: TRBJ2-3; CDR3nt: TGTGCCAGCAGCTTGGCCGGCACAGATACGCAGTATTTT; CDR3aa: CASSLAGTDTQYF